The next 22 T cell receptor beta chains were all read from a single sample in a study of shared clonotypes between healthy human individuals. Assay: immunoSEQ multiplex PCR; the TCRdb copy retains only in-frame clones and omits some. Of approximately 530,000 clones in the sample, around 96% were seen once. Sequenced input: naive CD4+ T cells sorted from blood. The subset was: CD45RA+ positively selected. The receptors derive from a woman in her twenties or thirties in good health.

The chain uses TRBV29-1 and TRBJ2-3, with 7 bases aligning to TRBD1. Germline V gives CDR1 SQVTM, CDR2 ANQGSEA. CDR3 length: 11 amino acids. The CDR3 protein is CRGQSTDTQYF. The CDR3 coding sequence is TGCAGGGGACAGTCCACAGATACGCAGTATTTT.

A note on this clone: At one end, the junction sequence differs from germline, possibly due to a read error. The V gene is TRBV27, the J gene TRBJ2-3; 7 bases align to TRBD1. CDR1 and CDR2 (germline): MNHEY, SMNVEV (reference sequence). The CDR3 is 12 residues long. The CDR3 reads CASSLGQGGPIF. The CDR3, as DNA: TGTGCCAGCAGTTTAGGGCAAGGGGGCCCCATTTTT.

This clone was detected only once. V usage is TRBV5-4 and J usage is TRBJ2-5, with TRBD2 matching 8 bases. The V segment lost 2 bases and the J segment 4 bases; nucleotides outside the gene matches: 10. CDR1 SGHNT and CDR2 YYREEE come from the germline V gene (reference sequence). This CDR3 has 16 residues. The CDR3 DNA is TGTGCCAGCAGCTTCGGTTTGTCGGGAGGGTCAGAGACCCAGTACTTC. It is translated as CASSFGLSGGSETQYF.

The chain joins TRBV4-1 to TRBJ2-3, with D uncertain. CDR1 and CDR2 from the germline V gene are MGHRA and YSYEKL. Trimming removed 1 base from V and 2 bases from J, with 7 bases in between. This CDR3 spans 14 amino acids. The CDR3 region has the DNA TGCGCCAGCAGCCAAGTCCCAGCCACAGATACGCAGTATTTT. Translated: CASSQVPATDTQYF.

The chain joins TRBV29-1 to TRBJ2-1; D is unclear. Trimming pared 3 bases from V and 12 bases from J, leaving 6 bases between. This CDR3 has 9 amino acids. Germline loops: CDR1 SQVTM, CDR2 ANQGSEA. Here the CDR3 DNA reads TGCAGCGTTGATGGTCCGCAGTTCTTC. This encodes CSVDGPQFF.

The chain has TRBV5-1 and TRBJ2-2; 9 bases are a match to TRBD2. The V and J ends lost 5 bases and 3 bases, in that order; junction bases with no gene match: 5. This CDR3 is built from 15 residues. Germline V gives CDR1 SGHRS, CDR2 YFSETQ. DNA of the CDR3: TGCGCCAGCAGGGAGACTAGCGGCTACACCGGGGAGCTGTTTTTT. Its translation is CASRETSGYTGELFF.

The chain couples TRBV18 to TRBJ2-5; the match to TRBD1 covers 10 bases. The CDR3 loop spans 14 amino acids. Germline V lookup: CDR1 KGHSH, CDR2 LQKENI. The V gene end was trimmed by 6 bases and the J gene end by 9 bases; junction bases not matched to a gene: 10. The CDR3 protein is CASSGTGASLAQYF. CDR3 sequence (DNA): TGTGCCAGCTCTGGGACAGGGGCCTCGTTGGCCCAGTACTTC.

V usage is TRBV19 and J usage is TRBJ2-5; tentative D call: TRBD1 (6 bases). Germline V gene lookup returns CDR1 LNHDA and CDR2 SQIVND (reference sequence). V gave up 5 bases and J gave up 6 bases, with 19 bases separating them. This CDR3 is built from 15 residues. CDR3 amino acids: CASSGEQGKWKTQYF. In DNA, the CDR3 is TGTGCCAGTAGTGGGGAACAGGGTAAATGGAAGACCCAGTACTTC.

V gene TRBV10-2 combines with J gene TRBJ2-5; TRBD1 or TRBD2 may be the D gene (7 bases each). Trimming left V 8 bases short and J 5 bases short, with 15 bases between. This CDR3 contains 13 residues. The germline CDR1 and CDR2 sequences are WSHSY and SAAADI. CDR3 loop: CASQRGRGETQYF. CDR3 bases: TGCGCCAGCCAAAGGGGGCGGGGGGAGACCCAGTACTTC.

The chain has TRBV21-1 and TRBJ1-4; TRBD1 was called by the table and not checked on the DNA. TRBV21-1 has pseudogene status. The CDR3 is 15 amino acids. Here the CDR3 reads CASSLLGTGLEKLFF. In DNA, the CDR3 is TGTGCCAGCAGTCTACTCGGGACAGGGCTAGAAAAACTGTTTTTT.

This rearrangement joins TRBV29-1 to TRBJ2-5, with D unresolved. V lost 4 bases and J 4 bases, leaving 13 bases between the germline ends. This CDR3 has 13 residues. CDR1 SQVTM and CDR2 ANQGSEA come from the germline V gene. CDR3 loop: CSVVARPRETQYF. CDR3 DNA: TGCAGCGTTGTGGCCAGGCCGCGAGAGACCCAGTACTTC.

The chain has TRBV6-6 and TRBJ1-4; 7 bases fit TRBD1. This CDR3 spans 14 amino acids. The germline V gene encodes CDR1 MNHNY and CDR2 SVGAGI (reference sequence). Losses at the gene ends were 6 bases for V and 4 bases for J; bases not matched to a gene: 5. The CDR3 loop is CASRFGTVNEKLFF. The CDR3 DNA follows: TGTGCCAGCAGGTTCGGGACAGTTAATGAAAAACTGTTTTTT.

The chain is built from TRBV5-1 and TRBJ1-5; D not certain. The CDR3 extends over 13 amino acids. V was trimmed by 0 bases and J by 10 bases, leaving 11 bases between them. Germline V CDR1 and CDR2: SGHRS, YFSETQ. Here the CDR3 DNA reads TGCGCCAGCAGCTTGGATGTGTTTGCCCCCCAGCATTTT. Its translation is CASSLDVFAPQHF.

This rearrangement joins TRBV6-5 to TRBJ2-1, with 8 bases lining up with TRBD1. CDR1 and CDR2 (germline): MNHEY, SVGAGI. The V segment lost 4 bases and the J segment 10 bases; nucleotides outside the gene matches: 12. The CDR3 is made up of 15 amino acids. The CDR3 protein is CASSFLRTGSREQFF. For the CDR3, the DNA is TGTGCCAGCAGTTTCCTCAGGACAGGGAGTCGAGAGCAGTTCTTC.

V and J are TRBV5-4 and TRBJ1-1; no definite D call. The CDR3 extends over 16 amino acids. Looked up from germline, CDR1 is SGHNT and CDR2 is YYREEE (reference sequence). V was clipped by 2 bases and J by 5 bases, with 19 bases between them. This CDR3 reads CASSFNPGMGRTEAFF. CDR3 bases: TGTGCCAGCAGCTTTAATCCAGGCATGGGCAGGACTGAAGCTTTCTTT.

This clone came up once. The CDR3 here is CAISEQGRTEAFF. CDR3 sequence (DNA): TGTGCCATCAGTGAACAGGGGCGAACTGAAGCTTTCTTT. This chain uses TRBV10-3 with TRBJ1-1, with 7 bases lining up with TRBD1. This CDR3 spans 13 amino acids. Germline values: CDR1 ENHRY, CDR2 SYGVKD. V dropped 3 bases and J dropped 5; count of bases not matched to a gene: 3.

The gene calls are TRBV6-5 and TRBJ1-4; 8 bases fit TRBD1. V dropped 6 bases and J dropped 6; count of bases not matched to a gene: 6. Germline assignment: CDR1 MNHEY and CDR2 SVGAGI. The CDR3 totals 14 residues. The CDR3 is CASSLGQEYEKLFF. DNA for the CDR3: TGTGCCAGCAGCTTGGGACAGGAATATGAAAAACTGTTTTTT.

This rearrangement joins TRBV6-6 to TRBJ2-1; unclear D gene. V gave up 2 bases and J gave up 3 bases, with 8 bases separating them. Germline V gives CDR1 MNHNY, CDR2 SVGAGI (reference sequence). The CDR3 has 14 residues. CDR3 nucleotides: TGTGCCAGCAGTTACCGGCAGAGCTACAATGAGCAGTTCTTC. Translated, it gives CASSYRQSYNEQFF.

The V call is TRBV28, the J call TRBJ2-1; TRBD2 is a possible D gene (5 bases). CDR3 length: 13 residues. Trimming took 3 bases from V and 13 from J, leaving 16 bases between them. In germline, CDR1 is MDHEN, CDR2 SYDVKM. This CDR3 is CASSLYNGLTQFF. CDR3 DNA sequence: TGTGCCAGCAGTTTGTATAACGGACTGACTCAGTTCTTC. The full variable domain, with the rest looked up from reference TRBV28 and TRBJ2-1, is DVKVTQSSRYLVKRTGEKVFLECVQDMDHENMFWYRQDPGLGLRLIYFSYDVKMKEKGDIPEGYSVSREKKERFSLILESASTNQTSMYLCASSLYNGLTQFFGPGTRLTVL.

About this clone: Other DNA sequences of this sample code for an identical CDR3. The V call is TRBV14, the J call TRBJ2-2, with D hard to call. The CDR3 is made up of 14 amino acids. Germline loops: CDR1 SGHDN, CDR2 FVKESK. The V end lost 0 bases, the J end lost 2 bases, and 4 bases lay between the germline ends. The CDR3 loop is CASSQDLNTGELFF. The CDR3 region has the DNA TGTGCCAGCAGCCAAGATCTTAACACCGGGGAGCTGTTTTTT.

This clone has a single count. V gene TRBV2 combines with J gene TRBJ2-3, with 7 bases aligning to TRBD2. V shed 7 bases, J shed 2 bases, and the junction held 9 bases outside the gene matches. The CDR3 loop spans 15 amino acids. Germline V gene data show CDR1 as SNHLY and CDR2 as FYNNEI. For the CDR3, the DNA is TGTGCCAGCACATCGGCGGGAGTATACACAGATACGCAGTATTTT. Its translation is CASTSAGVYTDTQYF.

This sequence joins TRBV5-1 and TRBJ1-3; D gene unclear. Trimming took 4 bases from V and 3 from J, leaving 11 bases between them. The CDR3 totals 14 residues. Germline CDR1 and CDR2: SGHRS and YFSETQ. The chain's CDR3 is CASSAVDRGNTIYF. DNA of the CDR3: TGCGCCAGCAGCGCGGTGGATCGTGGAAACACCATATATTTT.